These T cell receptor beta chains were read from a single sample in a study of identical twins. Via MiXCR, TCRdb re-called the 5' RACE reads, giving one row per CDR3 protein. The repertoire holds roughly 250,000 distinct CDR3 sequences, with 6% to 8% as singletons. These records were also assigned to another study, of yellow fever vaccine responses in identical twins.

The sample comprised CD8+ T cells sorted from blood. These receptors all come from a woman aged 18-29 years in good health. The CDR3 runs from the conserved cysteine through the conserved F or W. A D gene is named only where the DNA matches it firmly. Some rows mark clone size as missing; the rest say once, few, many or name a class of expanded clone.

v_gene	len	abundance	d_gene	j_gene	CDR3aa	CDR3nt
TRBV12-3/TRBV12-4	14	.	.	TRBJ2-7	CASSSGPRSLEQYF	TGTGCCAGCAGTTCCGGGCCTCGAAGTTTGGAGCAGTACTTC
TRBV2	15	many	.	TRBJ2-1	CASSEGVSSYNEQFF	TGTGCCAGCAGTGAGGGCGTAAGCTCCTACAATGAGCAGTTCTTC
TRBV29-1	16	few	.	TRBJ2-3	CSVEDPTSTRTDTQYF	TGCAGCGTTGAAGACCCCACTAGCACCCGCACAGATACGCAGTATTTT
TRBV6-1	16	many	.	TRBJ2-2	CASSERLGDESGELFF	TGTGCCAGCAGTGAGAGGTTGGGGGACGAGTCCGGGGAGCTGTTTTTT
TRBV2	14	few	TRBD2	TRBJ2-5	CASTRAGGQETQYF	TGTGCCAGCACCCGAGCGGGGGGGCAAGAGACCCAGTACTTC
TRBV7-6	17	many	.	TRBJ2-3	CASSLVLPGSGTDTQYF	TGTGCCAGCAGCTTAGTTTTACCGGGAAGTGGCACAGATACGCAGTATTTT
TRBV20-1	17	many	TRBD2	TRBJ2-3	CSARALKLAGEWDTQYF	TGCAGTGCTAGGGCCTTAAAATTAGCGGGAGAATGGGATACGCAGTATTTT
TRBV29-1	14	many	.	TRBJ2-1	CSVSDSDGGIEQFF	TGCAGCGTTTCCGACTCGGATGGCGGGATAGAGCAGTTCTTC
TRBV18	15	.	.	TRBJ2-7	CASSLRTATPLEQYF	TGTGCCAGCTCACTTAGGACTGCCACCCCCCTCGAGCAGTACTTC
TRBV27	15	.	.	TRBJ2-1	CASSTRVGAYNEQFF	TGTGCCAGCAGTACCAGGGTAGGGGCCTACAATGAGCAGTTCTTC
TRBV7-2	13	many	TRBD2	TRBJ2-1	CASSPTSGSEQFF	TGTGCCAGCAGCCCGACTAGCGGGAGTGAGCAGTTCTTC
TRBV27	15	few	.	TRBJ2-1	CASSWTGRTYNEQFF	TGTGCCAGCAGTTGGACGGGACGAACCTACAATGAGCAGTTCTTC
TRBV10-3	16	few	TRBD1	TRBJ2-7	CAISEQRTGGGYEQYF	TGTGCCATCAGTGAGCAACGGACAGGGGGGGGTTACGAGCAGTACTTC
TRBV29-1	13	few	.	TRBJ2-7	CSVETDFSYEQYF	TGCAGCGTTGAAACGGACTTCTCCTACGAGCAGTACTTC
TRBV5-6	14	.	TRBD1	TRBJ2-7	CASSFGTGNYEQYF	TGTGCCAGCAGCTTCGGGACAGGGAACTACGAGCAGTACTTC
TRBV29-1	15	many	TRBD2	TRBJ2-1	CSVYGTSGPYNEQFF	TGCAGCGTGTACGGGACTAGCGGCCCATACAATGAGCAGTTCTTC